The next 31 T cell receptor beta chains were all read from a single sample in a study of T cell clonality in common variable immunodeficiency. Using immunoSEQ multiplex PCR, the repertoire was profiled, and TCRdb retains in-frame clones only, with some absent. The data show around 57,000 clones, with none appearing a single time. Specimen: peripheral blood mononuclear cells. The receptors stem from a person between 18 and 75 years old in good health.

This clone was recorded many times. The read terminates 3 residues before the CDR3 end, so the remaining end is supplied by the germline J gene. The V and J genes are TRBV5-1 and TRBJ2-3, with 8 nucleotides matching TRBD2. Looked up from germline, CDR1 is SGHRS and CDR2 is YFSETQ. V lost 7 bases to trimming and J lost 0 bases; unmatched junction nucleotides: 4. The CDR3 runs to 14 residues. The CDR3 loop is CASSGGASTDTQYF. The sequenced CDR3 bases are TGCGCCAGCTCGGGGGGGGCTAGCACAGATACG.

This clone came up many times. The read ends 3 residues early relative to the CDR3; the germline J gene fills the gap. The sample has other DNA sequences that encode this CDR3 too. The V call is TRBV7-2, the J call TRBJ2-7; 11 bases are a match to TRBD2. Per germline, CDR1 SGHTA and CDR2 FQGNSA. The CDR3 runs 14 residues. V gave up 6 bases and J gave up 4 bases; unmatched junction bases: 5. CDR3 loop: CASSRTSGRYEQYF. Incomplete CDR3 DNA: TGTGCCAGCAGTCGGACTAGCGGGCGGTACGAG.

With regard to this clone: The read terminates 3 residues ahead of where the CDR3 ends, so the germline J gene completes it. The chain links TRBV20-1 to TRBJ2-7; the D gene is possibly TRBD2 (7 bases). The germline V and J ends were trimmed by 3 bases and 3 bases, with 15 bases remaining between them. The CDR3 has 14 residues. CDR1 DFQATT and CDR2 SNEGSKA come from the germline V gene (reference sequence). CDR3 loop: CSASPAGEGYEQYF. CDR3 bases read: TGCAGTGCTAGTCCAGCAGGGGAGGGCTACGAG.

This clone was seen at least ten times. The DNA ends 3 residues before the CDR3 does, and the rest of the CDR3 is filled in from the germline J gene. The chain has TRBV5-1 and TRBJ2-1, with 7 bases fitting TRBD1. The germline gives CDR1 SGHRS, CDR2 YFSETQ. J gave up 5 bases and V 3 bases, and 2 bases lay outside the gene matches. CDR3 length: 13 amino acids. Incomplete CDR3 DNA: TGCGCCAGCAGCTCCGGGACAGACAATGAG. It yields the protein CASSSGTDNE. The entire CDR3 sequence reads CASSSGTDNEQFF.

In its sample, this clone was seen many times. CDR3 region: CAISSTSDHNEQFF. The sequenced CDR3 bases are TGTGCCATCAGTTCGACTAGCGATCACAATGAG. This chain connects TRBV10-3 to TRBJ2-1; 8 bases fit TRBD2. The read ends 3 residues early relative to the CDR3; the germline J gene fills the gap. V was pared by 5 bases and J by 5 bases, with 5 bases of the junction left unmatched. CDR1 ENHRY and CDR2 SYGVKD come from the germline V gene. The CDR3 sequence is 14 residues long.

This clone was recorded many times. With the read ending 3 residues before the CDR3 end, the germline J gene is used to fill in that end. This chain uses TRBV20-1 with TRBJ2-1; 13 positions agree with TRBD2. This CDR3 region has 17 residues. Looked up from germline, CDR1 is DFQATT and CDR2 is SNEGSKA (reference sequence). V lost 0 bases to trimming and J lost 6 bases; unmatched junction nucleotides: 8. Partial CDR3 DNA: TGCAGTGCTAGAGATCCTCACGGGACTAGCGGGACCAATGAG. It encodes CSARDPHGTSGTNE. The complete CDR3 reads CSARDPHGTSGTNEQFF.

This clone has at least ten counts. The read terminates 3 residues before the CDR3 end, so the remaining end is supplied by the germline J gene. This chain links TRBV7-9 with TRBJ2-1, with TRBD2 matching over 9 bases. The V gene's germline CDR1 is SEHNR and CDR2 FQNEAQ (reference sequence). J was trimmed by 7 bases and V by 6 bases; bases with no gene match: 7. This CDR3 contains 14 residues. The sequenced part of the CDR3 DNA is TGTGCCAGCAGAGGTAGCGGGAGCTCGAATGAG. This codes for CASRGSGSSNE. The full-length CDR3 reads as CASRGSGSSNEQFF.

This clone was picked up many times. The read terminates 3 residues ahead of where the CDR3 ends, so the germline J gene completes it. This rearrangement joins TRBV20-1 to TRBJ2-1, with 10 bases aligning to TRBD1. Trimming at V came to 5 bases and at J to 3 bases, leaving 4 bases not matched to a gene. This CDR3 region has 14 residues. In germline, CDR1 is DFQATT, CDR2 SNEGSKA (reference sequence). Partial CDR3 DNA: TGCAGTGCTTCAAGGACAGGGGGCTACAATGAG. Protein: CSASRTGGYNE. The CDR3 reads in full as CSASRTGGYNEQFF.

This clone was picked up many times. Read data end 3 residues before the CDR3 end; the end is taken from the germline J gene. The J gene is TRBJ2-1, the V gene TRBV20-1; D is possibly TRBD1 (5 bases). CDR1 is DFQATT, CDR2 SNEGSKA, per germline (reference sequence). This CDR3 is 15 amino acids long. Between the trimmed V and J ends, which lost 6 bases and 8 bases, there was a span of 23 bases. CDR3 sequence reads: CSANDQGLRFDEQFF. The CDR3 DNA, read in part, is TGCAGTGCAAACGATCAGGGTTTGCGGTTCGATGAG.

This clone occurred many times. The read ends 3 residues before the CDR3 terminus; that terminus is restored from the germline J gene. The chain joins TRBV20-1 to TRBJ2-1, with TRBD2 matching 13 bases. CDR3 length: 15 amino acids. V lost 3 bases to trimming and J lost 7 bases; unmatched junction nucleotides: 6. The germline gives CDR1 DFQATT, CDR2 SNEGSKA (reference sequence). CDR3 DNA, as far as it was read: TGCAGTGCTAGTGATTGGACTAGCGGGGGTAATGAG. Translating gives CSASDWTSGGNE. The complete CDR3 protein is CSASDWTSGGNEQFF.

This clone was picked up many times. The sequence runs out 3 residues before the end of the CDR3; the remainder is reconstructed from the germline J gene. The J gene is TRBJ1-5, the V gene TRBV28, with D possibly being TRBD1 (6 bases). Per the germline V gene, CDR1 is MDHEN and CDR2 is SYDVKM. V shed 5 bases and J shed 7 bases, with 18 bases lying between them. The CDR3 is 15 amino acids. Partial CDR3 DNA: TGTGCCAGCAGTAGCCCCCGGGGGGCAAAGCAGCCC. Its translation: CASSSPRGAKQP. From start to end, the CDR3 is CASSSPRGAKQPQHF.

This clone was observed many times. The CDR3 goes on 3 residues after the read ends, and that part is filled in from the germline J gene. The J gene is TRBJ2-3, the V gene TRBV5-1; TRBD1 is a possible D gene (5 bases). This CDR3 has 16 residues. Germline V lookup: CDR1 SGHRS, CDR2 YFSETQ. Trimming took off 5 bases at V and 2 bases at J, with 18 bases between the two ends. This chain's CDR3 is CASSSGAFRNTDTQYF. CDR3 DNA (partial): TGCGCCAGCAGTTCTGGGGCCTTTAGGAACACAGATACG.

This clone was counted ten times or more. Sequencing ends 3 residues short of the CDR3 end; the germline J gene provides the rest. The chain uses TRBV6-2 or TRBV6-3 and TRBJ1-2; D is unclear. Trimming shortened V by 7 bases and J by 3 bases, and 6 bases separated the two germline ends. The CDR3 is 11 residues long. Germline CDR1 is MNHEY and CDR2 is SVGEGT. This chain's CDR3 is CASTGDYGYTF. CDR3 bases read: TGTGCCAGCACCGGGGACTATGGC.

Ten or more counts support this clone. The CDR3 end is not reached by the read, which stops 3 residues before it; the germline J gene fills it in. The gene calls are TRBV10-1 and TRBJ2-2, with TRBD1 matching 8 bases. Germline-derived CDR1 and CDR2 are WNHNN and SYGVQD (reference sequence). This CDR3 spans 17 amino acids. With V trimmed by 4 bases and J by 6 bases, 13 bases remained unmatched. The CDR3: CASSARSTGDGAGELFF. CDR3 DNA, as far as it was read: TGCGCCAGCAGTGCCAGATCGACAGGGGACGGCGCCGGGGAG.

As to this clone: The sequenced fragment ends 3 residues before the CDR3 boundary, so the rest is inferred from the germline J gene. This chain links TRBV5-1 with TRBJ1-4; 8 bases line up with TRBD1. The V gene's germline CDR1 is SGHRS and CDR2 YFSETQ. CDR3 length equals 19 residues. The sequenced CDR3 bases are TGCGCCAGCAGCCTCCTTCCGGACAGGGACAGCTCCTATAATTCACCA. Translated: CASSLLPDRDSSYNSP. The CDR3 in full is CASSLLPDRDSSYNSPLFF.

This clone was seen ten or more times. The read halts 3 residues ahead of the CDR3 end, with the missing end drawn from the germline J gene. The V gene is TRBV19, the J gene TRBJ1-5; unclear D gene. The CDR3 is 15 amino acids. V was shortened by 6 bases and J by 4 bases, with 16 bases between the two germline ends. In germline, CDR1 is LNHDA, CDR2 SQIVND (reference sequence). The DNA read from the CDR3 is TGTGCCAGTAGAAACAGAAACCGTGGTAATCAGCCC. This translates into CASRNRNRGNQP. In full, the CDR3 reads CASRNRNRGNQPQHF. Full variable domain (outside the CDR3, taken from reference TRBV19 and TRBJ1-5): DGGITQSPKYLFRKEGQNVTLSCEQNLNHDAMYWYRQDPGQGLRLIYYSQIVNDFQKGDIAEGYSVSREKKESFPLTVTSAQKNPTAFYLCASRNRNRGNQPQHFGDGTRLSIL.

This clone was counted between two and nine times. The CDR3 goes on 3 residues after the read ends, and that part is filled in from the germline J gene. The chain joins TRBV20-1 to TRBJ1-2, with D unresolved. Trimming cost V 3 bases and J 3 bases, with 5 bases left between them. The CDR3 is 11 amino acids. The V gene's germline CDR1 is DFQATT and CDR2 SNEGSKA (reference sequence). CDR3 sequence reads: CSASNYYGYTF. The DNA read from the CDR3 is TGCAGTGCTAGTAATTACTATGGC.

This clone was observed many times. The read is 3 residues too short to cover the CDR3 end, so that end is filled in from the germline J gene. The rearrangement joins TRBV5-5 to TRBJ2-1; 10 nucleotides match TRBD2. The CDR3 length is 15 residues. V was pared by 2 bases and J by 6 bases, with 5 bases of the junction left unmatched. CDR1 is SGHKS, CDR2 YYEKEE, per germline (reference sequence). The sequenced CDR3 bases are TGTGCCAGCAGCTTAGAGCGGGAGGGCGGCAATGAG. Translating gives CASSLEREGGNE. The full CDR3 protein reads CASSLEREGGNEQFF.

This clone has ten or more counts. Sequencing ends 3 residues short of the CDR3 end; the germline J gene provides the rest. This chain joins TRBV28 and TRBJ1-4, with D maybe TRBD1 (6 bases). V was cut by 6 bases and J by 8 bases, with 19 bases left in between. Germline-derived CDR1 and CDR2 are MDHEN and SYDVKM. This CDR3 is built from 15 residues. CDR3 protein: CASSTPGGGKEKLFF. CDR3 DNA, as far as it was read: TGTGCCAGCAGCACCCCGGGGGGCGGGAAAGAAAAA.

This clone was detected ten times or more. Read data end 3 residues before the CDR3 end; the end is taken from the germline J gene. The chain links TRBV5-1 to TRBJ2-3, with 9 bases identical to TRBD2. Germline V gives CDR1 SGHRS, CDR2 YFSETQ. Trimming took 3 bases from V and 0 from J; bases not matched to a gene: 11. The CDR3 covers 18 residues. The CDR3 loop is CASSSALSGRWSTDTQYF. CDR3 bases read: TGCGCCAGCAGCTCCGCCCTTAGCGGGAGATGGAGCACAGATACG.

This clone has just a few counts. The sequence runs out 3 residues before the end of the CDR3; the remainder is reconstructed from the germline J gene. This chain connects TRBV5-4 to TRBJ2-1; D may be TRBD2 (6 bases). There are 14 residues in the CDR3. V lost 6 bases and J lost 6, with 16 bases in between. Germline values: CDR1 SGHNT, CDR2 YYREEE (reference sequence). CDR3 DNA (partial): TGTGCCAGCAAGTCGGGGGTCGGTGGCAATGAG. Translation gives CASKSGVGGNE. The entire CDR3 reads CASKSGVGGNEQFF.

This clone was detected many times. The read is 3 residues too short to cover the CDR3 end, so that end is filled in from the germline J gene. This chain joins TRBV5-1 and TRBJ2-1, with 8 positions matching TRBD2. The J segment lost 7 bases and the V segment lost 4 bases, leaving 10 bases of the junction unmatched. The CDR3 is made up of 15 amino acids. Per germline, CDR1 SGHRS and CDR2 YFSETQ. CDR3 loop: CASSLFGLARNEQFF. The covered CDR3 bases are TGCGCCAGCAGCCTTTTCGGACTAGCCAGAAATGAG.

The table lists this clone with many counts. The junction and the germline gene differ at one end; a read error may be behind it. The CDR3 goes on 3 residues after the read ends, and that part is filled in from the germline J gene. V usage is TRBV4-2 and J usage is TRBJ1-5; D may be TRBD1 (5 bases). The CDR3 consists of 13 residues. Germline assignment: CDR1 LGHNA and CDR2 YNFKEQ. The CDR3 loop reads CASSLNRGEPQHF. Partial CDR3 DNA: TGCGCCAGCAGCCTGAATAGGGGAGAGCCC.

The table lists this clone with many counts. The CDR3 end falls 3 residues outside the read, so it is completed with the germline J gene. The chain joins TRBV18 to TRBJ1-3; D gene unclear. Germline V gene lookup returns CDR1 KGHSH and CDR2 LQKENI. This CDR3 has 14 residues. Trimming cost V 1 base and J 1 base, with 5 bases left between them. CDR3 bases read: TGTGCCAGCTCACCACGAGGGTCTGGAAACACC. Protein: CASSPRGSGNT. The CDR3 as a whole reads CASSPRGSGNTIYF.

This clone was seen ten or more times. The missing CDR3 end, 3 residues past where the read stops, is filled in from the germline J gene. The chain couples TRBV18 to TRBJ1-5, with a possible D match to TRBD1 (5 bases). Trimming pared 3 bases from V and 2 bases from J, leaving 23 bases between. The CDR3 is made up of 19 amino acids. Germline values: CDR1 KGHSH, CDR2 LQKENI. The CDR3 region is CASSPVHGGTWQGNQPQHF. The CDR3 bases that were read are TGTGCCAGCTCACCTGTCCACGGGGGGACTTGGCAAGGCAATCAGCCC. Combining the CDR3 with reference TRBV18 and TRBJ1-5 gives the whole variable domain NAGVMQNPRHLVRRRGQEARLRCSPMKGHSHVYWYRQLPEEGLKFMVYLQKENIIDESGMPKERFSAEFPKEGPSILRIQQVVRGDSAAYFCASSPVHGGTWQGNQPQHFGDGTRLSIL.

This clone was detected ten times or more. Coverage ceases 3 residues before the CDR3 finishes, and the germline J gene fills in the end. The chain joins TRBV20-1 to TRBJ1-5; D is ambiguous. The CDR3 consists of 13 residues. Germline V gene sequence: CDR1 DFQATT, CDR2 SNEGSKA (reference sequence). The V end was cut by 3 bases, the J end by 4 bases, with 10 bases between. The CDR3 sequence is CSASYGWNQPQHF. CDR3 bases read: TGCAGTGCTAGCTACGGGTGGAATCAGCCC.

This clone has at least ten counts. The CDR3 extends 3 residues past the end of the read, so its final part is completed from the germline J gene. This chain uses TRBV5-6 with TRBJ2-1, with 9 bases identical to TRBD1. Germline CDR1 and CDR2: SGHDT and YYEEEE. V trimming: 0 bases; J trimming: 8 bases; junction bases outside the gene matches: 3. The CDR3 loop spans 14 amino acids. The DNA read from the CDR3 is TGTGCCAGCAGCTTGGACAGGGGGCGTTATGAG. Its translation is CASSLDRGRYE. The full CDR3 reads CASSLDRGRYEQFF.

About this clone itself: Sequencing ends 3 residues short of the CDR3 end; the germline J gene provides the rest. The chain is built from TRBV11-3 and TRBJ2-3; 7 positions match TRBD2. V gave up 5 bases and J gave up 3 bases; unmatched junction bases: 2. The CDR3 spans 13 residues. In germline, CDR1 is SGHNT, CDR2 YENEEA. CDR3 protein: CASSPGGTDTQYF. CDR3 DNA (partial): TGTGCCAGCAGCCCCGGGGGGACAGATACG. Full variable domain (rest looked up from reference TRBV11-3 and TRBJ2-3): EAGVVQSPRYKIIEKKQPVAFWCNPISGHNTLYWYLQNLGQGPELLIRYENEEAVDDSQLPKDRFSAERLKGVDSTLKIQPAELGDSAVYLCASSPGGTDTQYFGPGTRLTVL.

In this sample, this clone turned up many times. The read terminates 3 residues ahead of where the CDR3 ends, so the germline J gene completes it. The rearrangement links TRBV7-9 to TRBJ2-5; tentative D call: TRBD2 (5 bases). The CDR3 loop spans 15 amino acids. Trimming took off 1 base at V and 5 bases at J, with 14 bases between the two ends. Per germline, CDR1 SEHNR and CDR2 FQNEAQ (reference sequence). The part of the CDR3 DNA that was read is TGTGCCAGCAGCTTAGTTTACCCTAGCTTGGAGACC. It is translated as CASSLVYPSLET. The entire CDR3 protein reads CASSLVYPSLETQYF.

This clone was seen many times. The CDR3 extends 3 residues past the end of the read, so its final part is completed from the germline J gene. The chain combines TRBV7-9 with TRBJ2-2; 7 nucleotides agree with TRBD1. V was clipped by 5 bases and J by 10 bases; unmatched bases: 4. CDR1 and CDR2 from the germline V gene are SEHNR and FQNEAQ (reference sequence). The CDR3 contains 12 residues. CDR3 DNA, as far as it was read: TGTGCCAGCAGCGGACAGGAGTCGGAG. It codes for CASSGQESE. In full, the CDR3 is CASSGQESELFF.

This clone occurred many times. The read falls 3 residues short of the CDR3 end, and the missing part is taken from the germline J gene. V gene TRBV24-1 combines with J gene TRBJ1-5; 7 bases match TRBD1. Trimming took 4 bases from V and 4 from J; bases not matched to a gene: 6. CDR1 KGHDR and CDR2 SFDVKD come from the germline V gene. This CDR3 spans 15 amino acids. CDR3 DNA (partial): TGTGCCACCAGTGAAACGACAGGGCCAAATCAGCCC. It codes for CATSETTGPNQP. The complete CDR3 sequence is CATSETTGPNQPQHF.